This T cell receptor beta chain was identified in a study of T-cell memory formation after mild COVID-19. Study overall: Most TCR clusters belonged to a single donor.

From the 5' RACE reads, TCRdb called clonotypes with MiXCR, one entry per CDR3 protein. The profile covers fewer than 250,000 distinct CDR3 sequences, with 10% appearing a single time and 3% taken by the ten largest. Per the germline V gene, CDR1 is SGHRS and CDR2 is YFSETQ. The CDR3 sequence is 15 residues long. Trimming took 4 bases from V and 2 from J, leaving 16 bases between them. Study-wide findings and caveats: That cross-reactive memory joined was suggested by some responding clones appearing in pre-infection memory. SARS-CoV-2 specificity of second-wave clones peaking day 37 was unconfirmed. Clones shrinking from day 15 to 85 showed even CD4/CD8 mixes; later expanders tilted CD4+.

Details on this clonotype: No antigen is known for it.

J is TRBJ2-7 and V is TRBV5-1, with D perhaps TRBD2 (5 bases). This receptor was identified in a man between 18 and 35 years old who had mild COVID-19 (a few samples of this study predate the infection). Cell type and time point are not known. The material sequenced was PBMCs or a T cell subset sorted from them (not recorded which). CDR3 region: CASSVMPDLAYEQYF. The CDR3 DNA follows: TGCGCCAGCAGCGTGATGCCGGACTTAGCCTACGAGCAGTACTTC. The full variable domain, rest sourced from reference TRBV5-1 and TRBJ2-7, is KAGVTQTPRYLIKTRGQQVTLSCSPISGHRSVSWYQQTPGQGLQFLFEYFSETQRNKGNFPGRFSGRQFSNSRSEMNVSTLELGDSALYLCASSVMPDLAYEQYFGPGTRLTVT.